Described below is a single T cell receptor (beta chain) sequence and its context. This record belongs to a study of blood T cell repertoires in COVID-19. On the study more broadly: The recovered donors of Cohort 3 showed two negative PCRs, clearance, or symptom resolution.

How the authors handled the data: Amplification of reference gene primers was used by the study to estimate nucleated cell counts. TCRdb's copy holds only in-frame clones and misses some; the assay was immunoSEQ multiplex PCR. The V and J calls and the clone size are those of that table, but D and trimming were determined from the DNA. This table holds about 140,000 clones, approximately 80% found once. Germline CDR1 is SNHLY and CDR2 is FYNNEI. The CDR3 sequence is 15 residues long. The trim removed 6 bases at V and 3 bases at J, leaving 8 bases unmatched. The chain employs TRBV2 and TRBJ1-5, with TRBD1 matching 7 bases. The clonotype was recovered from a man between 45 and 60 years old in a cohort exposed to, infected with or recovered from COVID-19 (not recorded which). The sample was PBMCs or T cells enriched from blood (not recorded which). This CDR3 is CASRVRDSLNQPQHF. In DNA, the CDR3 is TGTGCCAGCAGAGTCCGGGACAGTCTCAATCAGCCCCAGCATTTT.